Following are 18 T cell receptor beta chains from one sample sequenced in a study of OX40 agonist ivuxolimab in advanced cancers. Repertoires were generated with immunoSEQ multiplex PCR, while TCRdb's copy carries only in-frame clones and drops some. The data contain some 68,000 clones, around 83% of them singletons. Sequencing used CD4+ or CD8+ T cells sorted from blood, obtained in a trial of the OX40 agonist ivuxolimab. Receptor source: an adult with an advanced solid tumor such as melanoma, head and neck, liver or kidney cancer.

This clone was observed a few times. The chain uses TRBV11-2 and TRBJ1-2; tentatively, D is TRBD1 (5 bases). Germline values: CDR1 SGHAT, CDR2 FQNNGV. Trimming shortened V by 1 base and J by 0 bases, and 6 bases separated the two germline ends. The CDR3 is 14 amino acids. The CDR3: CASSLATANYGYTF. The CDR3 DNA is TGTGCCAGCAGCTTAGCGACAGCTAACTATGGCTACACCTTC.

The CDR3, as DNA: TGTGCCAGCAGTTTACGGGGACAGATGAACACTGAAGCTTTCTTT. Residues: CASSLRGQMNTEAFF. The genes are TRBV27 and TRBJ1-1; 7 nucleotides agree with TRBD1. The trim removed 2 bases at V and 0 bases at J, leaving 3 bases unmatched. Per the germline V gene, CDR1 is MNHEY and CDR2 is SMNVEV (reference sequence). The CDR3 is 15 amino acids.

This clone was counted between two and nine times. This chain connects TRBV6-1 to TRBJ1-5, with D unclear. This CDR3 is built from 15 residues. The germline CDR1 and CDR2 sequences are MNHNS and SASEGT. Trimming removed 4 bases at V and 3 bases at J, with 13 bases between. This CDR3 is CASSADGSINQPQHF. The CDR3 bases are TGTGCCAGCAGTGCAGACGGGAGCATCAATCAGCCCCAGCATTTT.

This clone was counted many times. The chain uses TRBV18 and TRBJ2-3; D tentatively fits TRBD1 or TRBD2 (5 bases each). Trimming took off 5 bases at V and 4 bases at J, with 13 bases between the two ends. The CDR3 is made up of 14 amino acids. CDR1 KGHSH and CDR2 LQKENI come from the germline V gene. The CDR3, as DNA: TGTGCCAGCTCAAAGGAGGCAGGGCCAGATACGCAGTATTTT. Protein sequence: CASSKEAGPDTQYF.

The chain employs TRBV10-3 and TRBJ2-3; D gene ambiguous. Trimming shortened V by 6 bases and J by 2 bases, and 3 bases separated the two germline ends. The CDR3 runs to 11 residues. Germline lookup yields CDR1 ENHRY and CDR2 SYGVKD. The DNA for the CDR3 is TGTGCCATCAGAACCACAGATACGCAGTATTTT. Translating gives CAIRTTDTQYF.

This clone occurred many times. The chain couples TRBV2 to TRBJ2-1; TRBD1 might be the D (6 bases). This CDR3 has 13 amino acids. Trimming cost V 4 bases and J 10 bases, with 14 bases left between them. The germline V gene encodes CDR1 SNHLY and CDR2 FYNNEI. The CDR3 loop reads CASSVSGTQEQFF. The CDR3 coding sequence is TGTGCCAGCAGTGTTTCAGGGACACAGGAGCAGTTCTTC. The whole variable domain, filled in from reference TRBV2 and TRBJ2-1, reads EPEVTQTPSHQVTQMGQEVILRCVPISNHLYFYWYRQILGQKVEFLVSFYNNEISEKSEIFDDQFSVERPDGSNFTLKIRSTKLEDSAMYFCASSVSGTQEQFFGPGTRLTVL.

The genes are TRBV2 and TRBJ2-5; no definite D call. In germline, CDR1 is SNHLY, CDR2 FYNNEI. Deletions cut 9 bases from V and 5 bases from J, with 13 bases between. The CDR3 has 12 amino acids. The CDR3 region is CASRGTGETQYF. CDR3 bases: TGTGCCAGTAGAGGAACCGGGGAGACCCAGTACTTC.

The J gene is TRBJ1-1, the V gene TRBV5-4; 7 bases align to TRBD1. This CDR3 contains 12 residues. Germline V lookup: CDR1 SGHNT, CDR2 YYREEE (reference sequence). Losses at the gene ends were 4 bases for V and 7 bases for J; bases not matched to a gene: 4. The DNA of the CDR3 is TGTGCCAGCAGCATGACAGGGATTGAAGCTTTCTTT. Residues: CASSMTGIEAFF.

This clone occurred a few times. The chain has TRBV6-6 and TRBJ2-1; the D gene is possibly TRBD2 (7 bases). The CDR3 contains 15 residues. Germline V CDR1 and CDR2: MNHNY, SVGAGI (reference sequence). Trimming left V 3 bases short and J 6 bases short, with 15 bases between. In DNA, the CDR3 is TGTGCCAGCAGTTATTCCGGGGGGCTAGGCAATGAGCAGTTCTTC. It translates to CASSYSGGLGNEQFF.

Here the CDR3 DNA reads TGTGCCAGCAGCTTGACAGGGAGCACAGATACGCAGTATTTT. This gives the protein CASSLTGSTDTQYF. This chain connects TRBV5-5 to TRBJ2-3; D may be TRBD1 (6 bases). CDR1 and CDR2 from the germline V gene are SGHKS and YYEKEE (reference sequence). V shed 1 base and J shed 0 bases, with 6 bases lying between them. The CDR3 covers 14 residues.

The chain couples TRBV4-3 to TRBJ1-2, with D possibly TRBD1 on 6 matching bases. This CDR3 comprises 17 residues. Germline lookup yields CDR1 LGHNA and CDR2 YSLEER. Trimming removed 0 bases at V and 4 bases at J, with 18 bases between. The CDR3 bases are TGCGCCAGCAGCCAAGATTGGGGGGCAGGGGTATTCTATGGCTACACCTTC. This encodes CASSQDWGAGVFYGYTF.

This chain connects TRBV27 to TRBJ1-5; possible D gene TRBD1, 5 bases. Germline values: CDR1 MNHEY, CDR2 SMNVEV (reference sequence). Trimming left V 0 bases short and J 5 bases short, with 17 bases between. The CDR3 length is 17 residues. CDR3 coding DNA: TGTGCCAGCAGTTTATCCGCGATCCACAGGCCGGATCAGCCCCAGCATTTT. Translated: CASSLSAIHRPDQPQHF.

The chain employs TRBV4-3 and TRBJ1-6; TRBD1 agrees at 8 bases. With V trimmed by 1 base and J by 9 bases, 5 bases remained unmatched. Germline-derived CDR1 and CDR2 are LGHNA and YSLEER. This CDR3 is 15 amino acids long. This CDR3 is CASSQADRDTSPLHF. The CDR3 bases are TGCGCCAGCAGCCAAGCGGACAGGGATACTTCACCCCTCCACTTT.

The CDR3 protein is CASSQDTGLAGLGGELFF. The CDR3 DNA sequence: TGTGCCAGCAGCCAAGATACGGGACTAGCGGGTCTGGGCGGGGAGCTGTTTTTT. V gene TRBV4-2 combines with J gene TRBJ2-2; the match to TRBD2 covers 12 bases. Germline-derived CDR1 and CDR2 are LGHNA and YNFKEQ. V shed 0 bases and J 7 bases; nucleotides not matched to a gene: 9. The CDR3 consists of 18 residues.

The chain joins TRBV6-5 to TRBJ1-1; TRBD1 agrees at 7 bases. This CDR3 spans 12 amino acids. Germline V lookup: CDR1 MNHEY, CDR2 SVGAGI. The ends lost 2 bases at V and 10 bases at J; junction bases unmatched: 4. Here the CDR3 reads CASSYETGLAFF. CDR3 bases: TGTGCCAGCAGTTACGAGACAGGGCTAGCTTTCTTT.

The CDR3 spells CASSPRDRGLREQYF. The CDR3 nucleotides read TGCGCCAGCAGCCCGCGGGACAGGGGGCTTAGGGAGCAGTACTTC. This chain uses TRBV5-1 with TRBJ2-7; 12 bases agree with TRBD1. CDR3 length: 15 amino acids. The germline gives CDR1 SGHRS, CDR2 YFSETQ. The J segment lost 7 bases and the V segment lost 4 bases, leaving 9 bases of the junction unmatched.

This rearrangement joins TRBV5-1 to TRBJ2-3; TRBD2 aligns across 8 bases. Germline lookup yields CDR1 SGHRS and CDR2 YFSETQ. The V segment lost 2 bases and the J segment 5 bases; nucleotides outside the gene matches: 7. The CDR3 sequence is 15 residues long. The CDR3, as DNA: TGCGCCAGCAGCTTCTACGGGAGGGCCAAAGATACGCAGTATTTT. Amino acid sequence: CASSFYGRAKDTQYF.

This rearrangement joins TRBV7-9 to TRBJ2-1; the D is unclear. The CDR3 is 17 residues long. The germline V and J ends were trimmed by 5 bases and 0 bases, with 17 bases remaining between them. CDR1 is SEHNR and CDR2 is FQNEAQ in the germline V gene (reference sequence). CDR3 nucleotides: TGTGCCAGCAGCCCCTATGGAATCGGAAGCTCCTACAATGAGCAGTTCTTC. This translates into CASSPYGIGSSYNEQFF.